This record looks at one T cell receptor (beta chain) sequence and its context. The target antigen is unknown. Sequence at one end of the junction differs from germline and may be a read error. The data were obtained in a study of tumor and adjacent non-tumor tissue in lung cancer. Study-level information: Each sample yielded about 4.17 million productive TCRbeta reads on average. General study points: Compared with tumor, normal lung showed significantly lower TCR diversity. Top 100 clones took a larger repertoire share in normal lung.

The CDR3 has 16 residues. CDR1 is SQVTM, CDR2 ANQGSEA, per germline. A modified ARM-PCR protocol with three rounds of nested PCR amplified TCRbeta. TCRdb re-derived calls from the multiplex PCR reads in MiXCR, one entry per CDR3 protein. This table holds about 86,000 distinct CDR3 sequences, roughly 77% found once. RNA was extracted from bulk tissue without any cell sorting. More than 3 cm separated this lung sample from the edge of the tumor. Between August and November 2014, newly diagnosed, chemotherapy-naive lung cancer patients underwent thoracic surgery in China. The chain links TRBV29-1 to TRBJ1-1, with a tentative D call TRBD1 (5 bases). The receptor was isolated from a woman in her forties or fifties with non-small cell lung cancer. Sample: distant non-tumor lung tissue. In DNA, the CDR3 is TGCAGCTTTGAAGGGACCACGACCGCTTTAGACGCCGAAGCTTTCTTT. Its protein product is CSFEGTTTALDAEAFF.